This T cell receptor (beta chain) was sequenced during a study of OX40 agonist ivuxolimab in advanced cancers. As for the study in general: Hepatocellular carcinoma, melanoma, renal cell or head and neck cancer affected the dose-escalation patients. Partial responses were achieved by three patients, one with hepatocellular carcinoma and two with cutaneous melanoma.

Study results and limitations: Determination of antigen specificity was not performed for the expanded peripheral T cells. Relative to CD4+, CD8+ T cells held more expanded clones on average.

Here immunoSEQ multiplex PCR was the method, and the copy in TCRdb shows in-frame clones only, minus some. The sample shows under 95,000 clones, roughly 86% of them seen only once. This clone showed up just a few times. Its antigen is not known. Germline values: CDR1 LNHDA, CDR2 SQIVND (reference sequence). This CDR3 has 15 residues. Trimming at V came to 1 base and at J to 9 bases, leaving 6 bases not matched to a gene. The J gene is TRBJ2-1, the V gene TRBV19, with 10 bases identical to TRBD2. The sequence was collected from an adult with an advanced solid tumor such as melanoma, head and neck, liver or kidney cancer. Sequenced here: CD4+ or CD8+ T cells sorted from blood, sampled in a trial of the OX40 agonist ivuxolimab. CDR3 residues: CASSIVSGRLGEQFF. In DNA form, the CDR3 reads TGTGCCAGTAGTATAGTTAGCGGGAGGTTGGGTGAGCAGTTCTTC. The full variable domain, rest sourced from reference TRBV19 and TRBJ2-1, is DGGITQSPKYLFRKEGQNVTLSCEQNLNHDAMYWYRQDPGQGLRLIYYSQIVNDFQKGDIAEGYSVSREKKESFPLTVTSAQKNPTAFYLCASSIVSGRLGEQFFGPGTRLTVL.